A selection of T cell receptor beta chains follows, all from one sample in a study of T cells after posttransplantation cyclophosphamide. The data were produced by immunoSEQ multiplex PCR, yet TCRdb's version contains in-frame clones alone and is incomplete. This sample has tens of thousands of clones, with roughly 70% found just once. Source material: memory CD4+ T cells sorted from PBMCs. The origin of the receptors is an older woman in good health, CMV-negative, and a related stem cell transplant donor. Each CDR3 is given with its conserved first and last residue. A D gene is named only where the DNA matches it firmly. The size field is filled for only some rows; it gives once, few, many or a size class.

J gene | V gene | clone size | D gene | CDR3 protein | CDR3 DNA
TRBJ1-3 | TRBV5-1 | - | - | CASSSDAGGNTIYF | TGCGCCAGCAGCTCGGACGCGGGCGGAAACACCATATATTTT
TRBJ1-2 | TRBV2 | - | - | CASSEARQVAGYTF | TGTGCCAGCAGTGAAGCGCGTCAGGTGGCCGGCTACACCTTC
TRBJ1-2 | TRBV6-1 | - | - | CASNLNYGYTF | TGTGCCAGCAACCTAAACTATGGCTACACCTTC
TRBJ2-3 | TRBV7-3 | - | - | CASSNQVADTQYF | TGTGCCAGCAGCAATCAGGTAGCGGATACGCAGTATTTT
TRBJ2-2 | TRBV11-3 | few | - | CASSLIRGKNTGELFF | TGTGCCAGCAGCTTAATTCGAGGGAAGAACACCGGGGAGCTGTTTTTT
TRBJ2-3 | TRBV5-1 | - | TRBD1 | CASSPRPTGGTDTQYF | TGCGCCAGCAGCCCCCGCCCAACAGGGGGCACAGATACGCAGTATTTT
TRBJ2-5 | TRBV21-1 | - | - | CASSIAGGPGEAQYF | TGTGCCAGCAGCATAGCGGGAGGGCCGGGTGAGGCCCAGTACTTC
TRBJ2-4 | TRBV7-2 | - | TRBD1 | CASSEGAAKNIQYF | TGTGCCAGCTCAGAGGGGGCGGCCAAAAACATTCAGTACTTC
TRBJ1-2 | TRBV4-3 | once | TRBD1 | CASSQDLRTGGYYGYTF | TGCGCCAGCAGCCAAGATCTGAGGACAGGGGGCTACTATGGCTACACCTTC
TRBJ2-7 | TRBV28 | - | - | CASSILAPRYEQYF | TGTGCCAGCAGCATCCTTGCACCGCGCTACGAGCAGTACTTC
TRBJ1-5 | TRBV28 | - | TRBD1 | CASSSDRDRGLKSGNQPQHF | TGTGCCAGCAGTTCCGACCGGGACAGGGGGCTAAAATCGGGTAATCAGCCCCAGCATTTT
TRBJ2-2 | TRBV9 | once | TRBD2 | CASSPRGGAGGAGELFF | TGTGCCAGCAGCCCCCGGGGTGGAGCGGGGGGAGCCGGGGAGCTGTTTTTT
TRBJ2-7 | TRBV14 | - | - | CASSQKMGPYEQYF | TGTGCCAGCAGCCAGAAAATGGGCCCCTACGAGCAGTACTTC
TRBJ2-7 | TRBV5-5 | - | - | CASSHGARAPEQYF | TGTGCCAGCAGCCACGGTGCCAGGGCTCCCGAGCAGTACTTC
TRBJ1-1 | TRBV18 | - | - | CASSIRAGKNTEAFF | TGTGCCAGCTCAATAAGGGCGGGTAAGAACACTGAAGCTTTCTTT
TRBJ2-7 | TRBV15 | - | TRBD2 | CATSRDRGEGRYEQYF | TGTGCCACCAGCAGAGATCGGGGGGAGGGACGCTACGAGCAGTACTTC
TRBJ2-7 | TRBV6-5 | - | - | CASSRTVSSYEQYF | TGTGCCAGCAGCCGGACAGTGAGCTCCTACGAGCAGTACTTC
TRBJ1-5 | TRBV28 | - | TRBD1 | CASSLSGGVQPQHF | TGTGCCAGCAGTTTATCAGGGGGCGTACAGCCCCAGCATTTT
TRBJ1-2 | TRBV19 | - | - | CASKFGTFYGYTF | TGTGCCAGTAAGTTCGGGACATTCTATGGCTACACCTTC
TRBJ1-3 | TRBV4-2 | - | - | CASSPSPPGLSGNTIYF | TGTGCCAGCAGCCCCAGCCCTCCAGGACTCTCTGGAAACACCATATATTTT
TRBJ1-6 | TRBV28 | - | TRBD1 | CASRSGTGGLTLHF | TGTGCCAGCAGATCCGGGACAGGGGGCCTCACCCTCCACTTT
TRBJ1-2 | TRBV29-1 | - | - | CSAAIDGGWGYTF | TGCAGCGCCGCGATAGACGGAGGTTGGGGCTACACCTTC
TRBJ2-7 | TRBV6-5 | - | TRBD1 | CASSSPGQGKYEQYF | TGTGCCAGCAGTTCACCGGGACAGGGGAAGTACGAGCAGTACTTC
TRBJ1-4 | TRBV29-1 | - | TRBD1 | CSVEDPGQGREKLFF | TGCAGCGTTGAAGATCCGGGACAGGGACGGGAAAAACTGTTTTTT
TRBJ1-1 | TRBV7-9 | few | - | CASSTKGGTEAFF | TGTGCCAGCAGCACAAAGGGGGGGACTGAAGCTTTCTTT
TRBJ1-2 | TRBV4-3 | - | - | CASSQGISGTRIDYGYTF | TGCGCCAGCAGCCAAGGCATTTCTGGGACAAGGATCGACTATGGCTACACCTTC
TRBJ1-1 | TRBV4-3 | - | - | CASSQDPRGGLNTEAFF | TGCGCCAGCAGCCAAGATCCACGGGGAGGATTGAACACTGAAGCTTTCTTT
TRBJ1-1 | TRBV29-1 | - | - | CSVEGTATFRTEAFF | TGCAGCGTTGAAGGGACAGCAACTTTTCGGACTGAAGCTTTCTTT
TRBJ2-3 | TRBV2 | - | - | CASSERQRTDTQYF | TGTGCCAGCAGTGAACGACAACGCACAGATACGCAGTATTTT